This T cell receptor beta chain came from a study of cytomegalovirus exposure and HLA in healthy donors. TCRdb's table, derived via immunoSEQ multiplex PCR, lists solely in-frame clones and lacks some. The sample includes more than 90,000 clones, more than 70% of them seen just once. The CDR3 consists of 16 residues. The ends lost 4 bases at V and 1 base at J; junction bases unmatched: 6. Germline CDR1 SGHNT, CDR2 YYREEE (reference sequence). The V gene is TRBV5-4, the J gene TRBJ2-2; 8 bases are shared with TRBD2. This TCR was recovered from a man younger than 35 in good health and CMV-seronegative. The material sequenced was PBMCs. In DNA, the CDR3 is TGTGCCAGCAGCCGTGGACTAGCTCAGAACACCGGGGAGCTGTTTTTT. Protein product: CASSRGLAQNTGELFF.